These 14 T cell receptor beta chains originate from one sample sequenced in a study of blood T cell repertoires in COVID-19. Clones were read by immunoSEQ multiplex PCR, and TCRdb kept only the in-frame ones, dropping some. Found here are around 480,000 clones, 87% of them singletons; the top ten hold about 0.65%. Input material: PBMCs or T cells enriched from blood (not recorded which). The receptors originated from a woman aged 18-30 years who had recovered from COVID-19.

This clone was observed a few times. The chain joins TRBV5-1 to TRBJ2-7, with a tentative D call TRBD2 (5 bases). Germline assignment: CDR1 SGHRS and CDR2 YFSETQ. CDR3 length equals 17 residues. Trimming stripped 1 base from V and 2 bases from J, with 19 bases between. The CDR3 bases are TGCGCCAGCAGCTTGTTTCGGGAACCGGGATATCCCTACGAGCAGTACTTC. Its protein is CASSLFREPGYPYEQYF.

The chain carries TRBV2 and TRBJ1-2; 9 positions match TRBD1. The V gene end was trimmed by 7 bases and the J gene end by 6 bases; junction bases not matched to a gene: 6. The germline V gene has CDR1 SNHLY and CDR2 FYNNEI. The CDR3 totals 13 residues. The CDR3 coding sequence is TGTGCCAGCATTGGGGACAGGGAGGATGGCTACACCTTC. Its protein is CASIGDREDGYTF.

The chain uses TRBV5-4 and TRBJ1-2, with TRBD1 identical over 9 bases. Losses at the gene ends were 5 bases for V and 8 bases for J; bases not matched to a gene: 4. Germline CDR1 reads SGHNT; CDR2 reads YYREEE (reference sequence). This CDR3 spans 12 amino acids. The CDR3 region is CASRPDRGGYTF. The DNA of the CDR3 is TGTGCCAGCAGGCCCGACAGGGGGGGCTACACCTTC.

The genes are TRBV3-1 (or the pseudogene TRBV3-2) and TRBJ1-1; 9 nucleotides agree with TRBD1. J was trimmed by 1 base and V by 5 bases; bases with no gene match: 5. The CDR3 extends over 15 amino acids. Germline CDR1 reads LGHDT; CDR2 reads YNNKEL (reference sequence). The CDR3 DNA reads as TGTGCCAGCAGCATTTGGACAGGGGAGAACACTGAAGCTTTCTTT. Protein sequence: CASSIWTGENTEAFF.

The chain combines TRBV16 with TRBJ1-4; D might be TRBD1 (5 bases). The germline V and J ends were trimmed by 5 bases and 1 base, with 11 bases remaining between them. Germline loops: CDR1 KGHSY, CDR2 FQNENV. The CDR3 has 15 residues. The CDR3 is CASSWTRVTNEKLFF. The CDR3 nucleotides read TGTGCCAGCAGCTGGACACGGGTAACTAATGAAAAACTGTTTTTT. Together with reference TRBV16 and TRBJ1-4, the CDR3 gives the full variable domain: GEEVAQTPKHLVRGEGQKAKLYCAPIKGHSYVFWYQQVLKNEFKFLISFQNENVFDETGMPKERFSAKCLPNSPCSLEIQATKLEDSAVYFCASSWTRVTNEKLFFGSGTQLSVL.

The genes are TRBV19 and TRBJ1-1; D unclear. V was shortened by 3 bases and J by 6 bases, with 11 bases between the two germline ends. Germline V gene data show CDR1 as LNHDA and CDR2 as SQIVND (reference sequence). The CDR3 spans 13 residues. In nucleotides, the CDR3 is TGTGCCAGTAGTATCGGGGAGGTCGCTGAAGCTTTCTTT. Its protein product is CASSIGEVAEAFF.

The chain has TRBV2 and TRBJ2-7; 9 bases are a match to TRBD1. With V trimmed by 9 bases and J by 5 bases, 11 bases remained unmatched. The CDR3 covers 14 residues. CDR1 and CDR2 (germline): SNHLY, FYNNEI. The CDR3 DNA sequence: TGTGCCAGTCTTCCGGGACAGGGAAGCCACGAGCAGTACTTC. Its translation is CASLPGQGSHEQYF. The full variable domain, completed using reference TRBV2 and TRBJ2-7, is EPEVTQTPSHQVTQMGQEVILRCVPISNHLYFYWYRQILGQKVEFLVSFYNNEISEKSEIFDDQFSVERPDGSNFTLKIRSTKLEDSAMYFCASLPGQGSHEQYFGPGTRLTVT.

The V and J genes are TRBV21-1 and TRBJ1-2. TRBV21-1 corresponds to a pseudogene. The CDR3 loop spans 12 amino acids. The CDR3 protein is CASSRDWYGYTF. Here the CDR3 DNA reads TGTGCCAGCAGCCGGGATTGGTACGGCTACACCTTC.

The V gene is TRBV2, the J gene TRBJ2-7; TRBD1 aligns across 9 bases. Trimming cost V 7 bases and J 5 bases; bases outside gene matches: 9. Germline V lookup: CDR1 SNHLY, CDR2 FYNNEI. CDR3 size: 14 residues. Here the CDR3 reads CASKKDRGGNEQYF. The CDR3 bases are TGTGCCAGCAAGAAGGACAGGGGCGGAAACGAGCAGTACTTC.

The V gene is TRBV5-1, the J gene TRBJ1-6; D is perhaps TRBD1 (5 bases). V dropped 2 bases and J dropped 7 bases, with 7 bases sitting between them. CDR3 length: 13 residues. Per the germline V gene, CDR1 is SGHRS and CDR2 is YFSETQ. The CDR3 region is CASSFRGNSPLHF. CDR3 DNA: TGCGCCAGCAGCTTTCGGGGGAATTCACCCCTCCACTTT. The full variable domain, in which reference TRBV5-1 and TRBJ1-6 provide the parts outside the CDR3, is KAGVTQTPRYLIKTRGQQVTLSCSPISGHRSVSWYQQTPGQGLQFLFEYFSETQRNKGNFPGRFSGRQFSNSRSEMNVSTLELGDSALYLCASSFRGNSPLHFGNGTRLTVT.

The CDR3 DNA reads as TGTGCCAGCAGCTTACAGACGAGCCCGGAGACCCAGTACTTC. Its protein product is CASSLQTSPETQYF. The gene calls are TRBV5-4 and TRBJ2-5; D not certain. Trimming stripped 2 bases from V and 5 bases from J, with 13 bases between. Per germline, CDR1 SGHNT and CDR2 YYREEE (reference sequence). This CDR3 region has 14 residues.

The chain employs TRBV5-1 and TRBJ2-7; perhaps TRBD1 as D (5 bases). Per the germline V gene, CDR1 is SGHRS and CDR2 is YFSETQ. Trimming took 5 bases from V and 0 from J, leaving 9 bases between them. CDR3 length: 13 amino acids. CDR3 bases: TGCGCCAGCAGGGACACCGACTCCTACGAGCAGTACTTC. This gives the protein CASRDTDSYEQYF. The full variable domain, rest sourced from reference TRBV5-1 and TRBJ2-7, is KAGVTQTPRYLIKTRGQQVTLSCSPISGHRSVSWYQQTPGQGLQFLFEYFSETQRNKGNFPGRFSGRQFSNSRSEMNVSTLELGDSALYLCASRDTDSYEQYFGPGTRLTVT.

The chain couples TRBV24-1 to TRBJ2-5, with 9 bases aligning to TRBD1. CDR3 length: 15 amino acids. The germline V gene encodes CDR1 KGHDR and CDR2 SFDVKD. V was pared by 3 bases and J by 7 bases, with 8 bases of the junction left unmatched. The CDR3 coding sequence is TGTGCCACCAGTGATCCGACAGGGGGTTGGGGGACCCAGTACTTC. Its protein is CATSDPTGGWGTQYF.

V and J are TRBV28 and TRBJ2-4, with 8 bases matching TRBD1. J lost 0 bases, V lost 8 bases, and 3 bases had no gene match. This CDR3 is built from 14 residues. The V gene's germline CDR1 is MDHEN and CDR2 SYDVKM. CDR3 DNA: TGTGCCAGCTTGGACAGGGAAGCCAAAAACATTCAGTACTTC. It yields the protein CASLDREAKNIQYF.